Sequencing of this T cell receptor beta chain was carried out in a study of vaccination effects on CD4 cells after COVID-19. Across the study: Post-vaccine sampling occurred a median 72 days after the second dose.

Clones were sequenced by immunoSEQ multiplex PCR, and TCRdb holds only the in-frame ones, with some missing. Of over 80,000 clones in the sample, roughly 73% were seen once. Germline CDR1 LGHDT, CDR2 YNNKEL (reference sequence). With 4 bases removed from V and 3 bases from J, the gap between germline ends came to 12 bases. This CDR3 has 14 amino acids. After expansion with viral peptide pools in the ViraFEST assay, antigen-specific CD4+ T cells were sequenced. Researchers isolated CD4+ T cells once 9 to 11 days of culture had elapsed. Vaccine administered to participants consisted of two doses of either BNT162b2 or mRNA-1273. Cultures got half-medium changes with IL-2 on days 3 and 7. This clone was recorded a few times. Its antigen is currently unknown.

This TCR was sampled from a human donor who received a COVID-19 vaccine. The source was CD4+ T cells from PBMCs cultured with HCoV-OC43 spike peptides, collected after COVID-19 vaccination. Subset: HCoV-OC43 spike overlapping peptide pool stimulation. The chain links TRBV3-1 (or the pseudogene TRBV3-2) to TRBJ1-2; a weak D match, TRBD1 (6 bases). CDR3 residues: CASSPQGIDYGYTF. CDR3 coding DNA: TGTGCCAGCAGCCCCCAGGGGATCGACTATGGCTACACCTTC.